A single sample is the source of the 14 T cell receptor beta chains below, sequenced in a study of blood T cell repertoires in COVID-19. Produced via immunoSEQ multiplex PCR; TCRdb's table is partial and in-frame only. The sample gives under 250,000 clones, 81% of which show up once; more than 8.5% is in the top ten. Material for sequencing was PBMCs or T cells enriched from blood (not recorded which). Source of these receptors: a woman aged 45-65 years with acute COVID-19.

This clone was picked up a small number of times. J is TRBJ2-7 and V is TRBV9, with D maybe TRBD1 (6 bases). The germline V and J ends were trimmed by 2 bases and 0 bases, with 9 bases remaining between them. The CDR3 runs 14 residues. Germline CDR1 SGDLS, CDR2 YYNGEE. CDR3 DNA: TGTGCCAGCAGCGTGGACAGCGGCTCCTACGAGCAGTACTTC. This translates into CASSVDSGSYEQYF.

This chain connects TRBV2 to TRBJ2-7; D may be TRBD1 (6 bases). The germline gives CDR1 SNHLY, CDR2 FYNNEI. This CDR3 is built from 18 residues. Trimming took off 10 bases at V and 1 base at J, with 29 bases between the two ends. CDR3 in DNA: TGTGCCACAAATACCGGAGCGCAGGGGCGGACGGCTTCCTACGAGCAGTACTTC. Encoded protein: CATNTGAQGRTASYEQYF.

V and J are TRBV6-2 or TRBV6-3 and TRBJ2-7; D is possibly TRBD1 (6 bases). The CDR3 spans 16 residues. V lost 5 bases to trimming and J lost 2 bases, with 19 bases between them. Germline V gives CDR1 MNHEY, CDR2 SVGEGT. For the CDR3, the DNA is TGTGCCAGCAGTGCGGCCCAGGGGCGCGGTGCCTACGAGCAGTACTTC. Translating it yields CASSAAQGRGAYEQYF.

CDR3 nucleotide sequence: TGTGCCAGCTCACCATGGAGGCGGCAGACGAACACTGAAGCTTTCTTT. Translation: CASSPWRRQTNTEAFF. This chain links TRBV18 with TRBJ1-1; the D is unclear. The V end was cut by 2 bases, the J end by 1 base, with 14 bases between. The V gene's germline CDR1 is KGHSH and CDR2 LQKENI. CDR3 length: 16 residues. The full variable domain, rest sourced from reference TRBV18 and TRBJ1-1, is NAGVMQNPRHLVRRRGQEARLRCSPMKGHSHVYWYRQLPEEGLKFMVYLQKENIIDESGMPKERFSAEFPKEGPSILRIQQVVRGDSAAYFCASSPWRRQTNTEAFFGQGTRLTVV.

The chain carries TRBV3-1 (or the pseudogene TRBV3-2) and TRBJ1-5, with 7 bases fitting TRBD1. The germline CDR1 and CDR2 sequences are LGHDT and YNNKEL (reference sequence). The V segment lost 0 bases and the J segment 6 bases; nucleotides outside the gene matches: 8. The CDR3 runs 16 residues. The CDR3 sequence is CASSQESPQGGQPQHF. The CDR3 nucleotides are TGTGCCAGCAGCCAAGAAAGTCCCCAGGGGGGTCAGCCCCAGCATTTT.

V gene TRBV7-6 combines with J gene TRBJ2-1; 9 nucleotides match TRBD1. V lost 1 base to trimming and J lost 7 bases; unmatched junction nucleotides: 5. The CDR3 is made up of 15 amino acids. The V gene's germline CDR1 is SGHVS and CDR2 FNYEAQ. The CDR3 protein is CASSLVRDRVNEQFF. The CDR3 DNA sequence: TGTGCCAGCAGCTTAGTCCGGGACAGGGTGAATGAGCAGTTCTTC. Supplemented by reference TRBV7-6 and TRBJ2-1, the full variable domain reads GAGVSQSPRYKVTKRGQDVALRCDPISGHVSLYWYRQALGQGPEFLTYFNYEAQQDKSGLPNDRFSAERPEGSISTLTIQRTEQRDSAMYRCASSLVRDRVNEQFFGPGTRLTVL.

This clone was recorded a few times. The rearrangement links TRBV3-1 (or the pseudogene TRBV3-2) to TRBJ2-5; 12 positions match TRBD2. Germline CDR1 LGHDT, CDR2 YNNKEL (reference sequence). The CDR3 is 16 residues long. With V trimmed by 4 bases and J by 1 base, 4 bases remained unmatched. The DNA for the CDR3 is TGTGCCAGCAGCCTCTTGACTAGCGGGGGCCAAGAGACCCAGTACTTC. As protein: CASSLLTSGGQETQYF.

The rearrangement uses TRBV27 and TRBJ1-6; a possible D gene is TRBD1 (6 bases). Per germline, CDR1 MNHEY and CDR2 SMNVEV (reference sequence). This CDR3 comprises 14 residues. Trimming pared 10 bases from V and 4 bases from J, leaving 14 bases between. The CDR3 DNA follows: TGTGCCACCCAGGACAGAGCATATAATTCACCCCTCCACTTT. It codes for CATQDRAYNSPLHF.

Only a few counts were recorded for this clone. The identical CDR3 is also encoded by other nucleotide sequences in the sample. The J gene is TRBJ2-3, the V gene TRBV24-1; D remains ambiguous. V lost 3 bases and J 2 bases, leaving 5 bases between the germline ends. CDR1 is KGHDR and CDR2 is SFDVKD in the germline V gene. The CDR3 is 13 residues long. CDR3 bases: TGTGCCACCAGTGATACTAACACAGATACGCAGTATTTT. Translated, it gives CATSDTNTDTQYF.

V and J are TRBV19 and TRBJ2-7, with D perhaps matching TRBD1 (6 bases). Germline-derived CDR1 and CDR2 are LNHDA and SQIVND (reference sequence). This CDR3 is built from 12 residues. V lost 5 bases and J 6 bases, leaving 11 bases between the germline ends. CDR3 region: CASSEQGGEQYF. In nucleotides, the CDR3 is TGTGCCAGTAGTGAACAGGGTGGCGAGCAGTACTTC.

This rearrangement joins TRBV7-3 to TRBJ2-3; tentative D call: TRBD2 (6 bases). V gave up 1 base and J gave up 4 bases, with 15 bases separating them. CDR3 length equals 16 residues. Germline values: CDR1 SGHTA, CDR2 FQGTGA. CDR3 in DNA: TGTGCCAGCAGCTTAAGGGGCGGGATGGAGGCAGATACGCAGTATTTT. Encoded protein: CASSLRGGMEADTQYF.

The chain carries TRBV27 and TRBJ2-2; 9 bases line up with TRBD1. Germline V gene lookup returns CDR1 MNHEY and CDR2 SMNVEV (reference sequence). This CDR3 has 14 amino acids. Trimming removed 9 bases from V and 1 base from J; junction bases left unmatched: 3. The CDR3 DNA reads as TGTGCCAGTACAGGGGGCGGGAACACCGGGGAGCTGTTTTTT. Protein: CASTGGGNTGELFF.

This chain connects TRBV24-1 to TRBJ2-1; the match to TRBD1 covers 8 bases. The germline V gene has CDR1 KGHDR and CDR2 SFDVKD. With V trimmed by 0 bases and J by 7 bases, 7 bases remained unmatched. The CDR3 contains 16 residues. In DNA, the CDR3 is TGTGCCACCAGTGATTTGGCACGGACAGGGTTTAATGAGCAGTTCTTC. Amino acid sequence: CATSDLARTGFNEQFF.

V usage is TRBV29-1 and J usage is TRBJ2-1; 9 bases are a match to TRBD1. Trimming took 1 base from V and 4 from J; bases not matched to a gene: 11. This CDR3 contains 17 residues. Germline lookup yields CDR1 SQVTM and CDR2 ANQGSEA. CDR3 DNA sequence: TGCAGCGTTGAAGGATTAGTACAGGGGGCGTCGTACAATGAGCAGTTCTTC. Translation: CSVEGLVQGASYNEQFF.